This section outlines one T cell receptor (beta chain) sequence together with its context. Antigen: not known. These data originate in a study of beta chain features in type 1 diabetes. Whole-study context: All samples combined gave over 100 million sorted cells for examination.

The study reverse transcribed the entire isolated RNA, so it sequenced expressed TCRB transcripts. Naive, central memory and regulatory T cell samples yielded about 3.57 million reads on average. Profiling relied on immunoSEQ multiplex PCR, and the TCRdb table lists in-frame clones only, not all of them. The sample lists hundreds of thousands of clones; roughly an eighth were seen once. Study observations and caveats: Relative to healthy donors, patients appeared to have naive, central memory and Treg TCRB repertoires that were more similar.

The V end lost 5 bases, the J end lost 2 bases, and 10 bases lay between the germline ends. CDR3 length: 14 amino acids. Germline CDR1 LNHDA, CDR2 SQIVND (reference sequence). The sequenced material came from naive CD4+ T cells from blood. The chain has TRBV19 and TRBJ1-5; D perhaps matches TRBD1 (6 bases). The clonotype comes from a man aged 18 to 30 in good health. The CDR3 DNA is TGTGCCAGTAGTTCTCGACAGGGCAATCAGCCCCAGCATTTT. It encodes CASSSRQGNQPQHF.